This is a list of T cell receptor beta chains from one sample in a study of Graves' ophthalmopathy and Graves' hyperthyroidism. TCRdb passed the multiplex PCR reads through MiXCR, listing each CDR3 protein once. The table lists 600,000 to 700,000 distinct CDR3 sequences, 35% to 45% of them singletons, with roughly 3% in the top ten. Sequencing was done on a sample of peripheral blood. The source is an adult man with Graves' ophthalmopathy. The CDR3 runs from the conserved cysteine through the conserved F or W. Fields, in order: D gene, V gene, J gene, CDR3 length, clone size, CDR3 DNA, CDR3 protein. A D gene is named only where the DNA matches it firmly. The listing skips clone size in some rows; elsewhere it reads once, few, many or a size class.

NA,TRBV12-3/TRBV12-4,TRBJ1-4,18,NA,TGTGCCAGCACCCTGGGGGGCATCGGGGACTCAACTAATGAAAAACTGTTTTTT,CASTLGGIGDSTNEKLFF
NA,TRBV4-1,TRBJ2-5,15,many,TGCGCCAGCAGCCAAGTTTGGGGGGGCATGGAAACCCAGTACTTC,CASSQVWGGMETQYF
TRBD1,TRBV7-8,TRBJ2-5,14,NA,TGTGCCAGCAGCGCCGGGACAGGGTATCAGCCCCAGTACTTC,CASSAGTGYQPQYF
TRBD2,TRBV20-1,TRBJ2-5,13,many,TGCAGTGCTCCCGCGGGAGGTCAAGAGACCCAGTACTTC,CSAPAGGQETQYF
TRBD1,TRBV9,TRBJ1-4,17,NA,TGTGCCAGCAGCCCGGGACAGGGGGCGCGTCTTGATGAAAAACTGTTTTTT,CASSPGQGARLDEKLFF
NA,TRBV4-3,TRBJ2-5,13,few,TGCGCCAGCAGCCAAGTTTTTGGCGAGACCCAGTACTTC,CASSQVFGETQYF
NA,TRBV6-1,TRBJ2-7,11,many,TGTGCCAGCAGTGAAGGTAACGAGCAGTACTTC,CASSEGNEQYF
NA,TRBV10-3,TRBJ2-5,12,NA,TGTGCCACCAACGACGGGGAAGAGACCCAGTACTTC,CATNDGEETQYF
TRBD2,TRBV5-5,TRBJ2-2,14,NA,TGTGCCAGCAGTGAAAGCGGGGGGGCCGGGGAGCTGTTTTTT,CASSESGGAGELFF
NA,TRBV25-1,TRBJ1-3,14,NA,TGTGCCAGCAGTTCCCCCAGCTCTGGAAACACCATATATTTT,CASSSPSSGNTIYF
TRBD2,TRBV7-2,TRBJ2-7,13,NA,TGTGCCAGCAGCGGGCGGGGGGGCTACGAGCAGTACTTC,CASSGRGGYEQYF
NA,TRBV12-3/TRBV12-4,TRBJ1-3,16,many,TGTGCCAGCAGTTTGGACAGTCTCCTCTCTGGAAACACCATATATTTT,CASSLDSLLSGNTIYF